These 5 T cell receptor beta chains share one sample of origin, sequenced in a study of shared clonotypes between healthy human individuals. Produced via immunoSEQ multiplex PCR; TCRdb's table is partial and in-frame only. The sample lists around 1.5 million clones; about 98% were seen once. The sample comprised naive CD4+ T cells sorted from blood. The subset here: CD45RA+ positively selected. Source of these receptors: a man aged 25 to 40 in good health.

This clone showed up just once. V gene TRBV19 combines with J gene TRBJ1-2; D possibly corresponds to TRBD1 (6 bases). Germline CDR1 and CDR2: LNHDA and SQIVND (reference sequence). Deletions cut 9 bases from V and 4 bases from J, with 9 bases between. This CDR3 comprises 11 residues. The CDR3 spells CASRGLYGYTF. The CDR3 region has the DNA TGTGCCAGCAGGGGCCTCTATGGCTACACCTTC.

Here the CDR3 reads CAWSHRQGFGEKLFF. The CDR3 nucleotides are TGTGCCTGGAGTCACCGACAGGGCTTCGGTGAAAAACTGTTTTTT. This chain connects TRBV30 to TRBJ1-4, with 7 positions matching TRBD1. Germline V CDR1 and CDR2: GTSNPN, SVGIG (reference sequence). The J segment lost 7 bases and the V segment lost 2 bases, leaving 10 bases of the junction unmatched. CDR3 length: 15 amino acids. The entire variable domain, with the rest obtained from reference TRBV30 and TRBJ1-4, is as follows: SQTIHQWPATLVQPVGSPLSLECTVEGTSNPNLYWYRQAAGRGLQLLFYSVGIGQISSEVPQNLSASRPQDRQFILSSKKLLLSDSGFYLCAWSHRQGFGEKLFFGSGTQLSVL.

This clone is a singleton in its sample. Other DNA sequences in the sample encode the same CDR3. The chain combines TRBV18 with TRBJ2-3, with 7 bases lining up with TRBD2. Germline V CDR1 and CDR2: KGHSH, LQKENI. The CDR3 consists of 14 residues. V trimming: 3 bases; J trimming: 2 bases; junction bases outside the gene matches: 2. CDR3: CASSPGTNTDTQYF. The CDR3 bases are TGTGCCAGCTCACCGGGGACTAACACAGATACGCAGTATTTT.

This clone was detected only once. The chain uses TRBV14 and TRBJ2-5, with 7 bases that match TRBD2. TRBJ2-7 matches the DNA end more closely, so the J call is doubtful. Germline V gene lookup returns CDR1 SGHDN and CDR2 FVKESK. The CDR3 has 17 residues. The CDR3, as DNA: TGTGCCAGCAGCCAAGATGTGCGGGAGAAGTACTCCTACGAGCAGTACTTC. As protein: CASSQDVREKYSYEQYF.

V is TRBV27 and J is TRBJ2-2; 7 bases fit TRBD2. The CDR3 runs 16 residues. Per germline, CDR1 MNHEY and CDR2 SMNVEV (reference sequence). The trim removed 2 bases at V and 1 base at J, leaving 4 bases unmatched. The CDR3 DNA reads TGTGCCAGCAGTTTAGCGGCTAGCGGGAACACCGGGGAGCTGTTTTTT. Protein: CASSLAASGNTGELFF.